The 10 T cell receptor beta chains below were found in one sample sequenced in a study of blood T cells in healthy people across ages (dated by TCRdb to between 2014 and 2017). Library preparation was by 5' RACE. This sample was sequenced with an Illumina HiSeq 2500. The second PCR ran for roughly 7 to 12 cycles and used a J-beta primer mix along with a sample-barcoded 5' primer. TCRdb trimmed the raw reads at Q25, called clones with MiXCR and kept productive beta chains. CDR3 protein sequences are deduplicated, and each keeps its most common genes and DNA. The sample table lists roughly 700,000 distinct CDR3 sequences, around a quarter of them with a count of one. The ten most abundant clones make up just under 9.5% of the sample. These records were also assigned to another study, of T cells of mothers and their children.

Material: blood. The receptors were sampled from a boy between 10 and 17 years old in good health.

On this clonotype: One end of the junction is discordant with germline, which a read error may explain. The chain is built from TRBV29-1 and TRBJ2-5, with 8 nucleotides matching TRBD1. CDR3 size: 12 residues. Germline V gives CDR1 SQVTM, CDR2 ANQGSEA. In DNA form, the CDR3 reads TGCAGCGTTCAACAGGGGGGTTACGAGCAGTGCTTC. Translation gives CSVQQGGYEQCF.

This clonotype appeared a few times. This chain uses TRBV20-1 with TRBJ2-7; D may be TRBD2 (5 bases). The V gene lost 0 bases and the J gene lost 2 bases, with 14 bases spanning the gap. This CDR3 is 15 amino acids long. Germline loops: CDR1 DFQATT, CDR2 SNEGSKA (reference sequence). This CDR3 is CSARDPFSEAYEQYF. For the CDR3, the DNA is TGCAGTGCTAGAGACCCCTTTAGCGAGGCCTACGAGCAGTACTTC.

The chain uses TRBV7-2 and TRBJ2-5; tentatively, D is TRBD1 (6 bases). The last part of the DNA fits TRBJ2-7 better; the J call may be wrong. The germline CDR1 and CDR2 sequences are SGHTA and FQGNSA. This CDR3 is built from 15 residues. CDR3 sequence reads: CASSLAPGEVHEQYF. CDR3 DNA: TGTGCCAGCAGCTTAGCTCCAGGGGAAGTCCACGAGCAGTACTTC.

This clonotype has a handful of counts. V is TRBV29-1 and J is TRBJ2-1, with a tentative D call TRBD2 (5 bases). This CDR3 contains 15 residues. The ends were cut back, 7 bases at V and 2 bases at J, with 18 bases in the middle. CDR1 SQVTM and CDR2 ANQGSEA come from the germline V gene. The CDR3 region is CSALVGETAYNEQFF. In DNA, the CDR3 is TGCAGCGCCCTGGTCGGGGAGACCGCCTACAATGAGCAGTTCTTC.

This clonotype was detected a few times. DNA for the CDR3: TGCAGTGCTAGAGATTCTAGCGGGGGAGACAATGAGCAGTTCTTC. Translated: CSARDSSGGDNEQFF. The rearrangement links TRBV20-1 to TRBJ2-1; TRBD2 matches at 10 bases. The CDR3 extends over 15 amino acids. Per germline, CDR1 DFQATT and CDR2 SNEGSKA (reference sequence). Unmatched junction bases numbered 4, after V lost 0 bases and J lost 5 bases.

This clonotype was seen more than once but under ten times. DNA of the CDR3: TGTGCCAGCAGTGTGCCGCCGGATAGCAATCAGCCCCAGCATTTT. It specifies CASSVPPDSNQPQHF. The chain links TRBV28 to TRBJ1-5, with D hard to call. CDR1 is MDHEN and CDR2 is SYDVKM in the germline V gene. V was clipped by 5 bases and J by 0 bases, with 11 bases between them. This CDR3 spans 15 amino acids.

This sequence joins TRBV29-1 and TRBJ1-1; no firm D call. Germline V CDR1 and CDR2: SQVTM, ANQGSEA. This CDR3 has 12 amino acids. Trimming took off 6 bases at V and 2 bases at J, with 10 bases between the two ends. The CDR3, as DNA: TGCAGCGTGGGCCAGAGAAACACTGAAGCTTTCTTT. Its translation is CSVGQRNTEAFF.

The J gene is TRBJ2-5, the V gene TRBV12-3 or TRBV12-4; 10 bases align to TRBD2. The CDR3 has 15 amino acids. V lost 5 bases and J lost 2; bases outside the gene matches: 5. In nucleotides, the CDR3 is TGTGCCAGCAGTCAAAGCGGGAGGGTTCAAGAGACCCAGTACTTC. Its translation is CASSQSGRVQETQYF.

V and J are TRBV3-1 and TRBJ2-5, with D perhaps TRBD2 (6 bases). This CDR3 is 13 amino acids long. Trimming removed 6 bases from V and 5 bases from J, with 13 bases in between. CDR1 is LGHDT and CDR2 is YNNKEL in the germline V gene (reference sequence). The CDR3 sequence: CASRGTATETQYF. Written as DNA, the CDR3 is TGTGCCAGCAGGGGGACTGCCACGGAGACCCAGTACTTC.

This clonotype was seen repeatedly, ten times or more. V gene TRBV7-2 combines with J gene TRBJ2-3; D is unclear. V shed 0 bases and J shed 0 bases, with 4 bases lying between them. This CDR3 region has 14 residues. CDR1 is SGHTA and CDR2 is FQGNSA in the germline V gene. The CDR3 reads CASSLAHSTDTQYF. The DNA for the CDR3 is TGTGCCAGCAGCTTAGCCCACAGCACAGATACGCAGTATTTT.